Shown below are 4 T cell receptor beta chains from a single sample sequenced in a study of regulatory T cells in long-lasting Graves disease. Time point indicated: persistent/refractory GD, antithyroid drugs over 5 years with positive TRAb. After RNA was extracted from PBMCs, the TCR library was made from it. Investigators prepared the TCR beta libraries by applying iRepertoire HTBI primers and Arm-PCR of CDR3 regions. One entry per CDR3 protein, called by TCRdb with MiXCR from the multiplex PCR reads. The sample consists of 700,000 or so distinct CDR3 sequences, about 32% of them appearing once. The material was peripheral blood mononuclear cells (PBMCs), obtained when the disease was refractory, from a patient treated with antithyroid drugs. These receptors all come from a female donor with Graves disease.

This clonotype was counted ten times or more. The chain uses TRBV6-9 and TRBJ1-1; 11 bases fit TRBD1. CDR1 MNHGY and CDR2 SVAAGI come from the germline V gene. The junction had 4 bases not matched to a gene; V was cut back by 3 bases and J by 4 bases. CDR3 length: 15 residues. The DNA for the CDR3 is TGTGCCAGCAGTTACTACGGGACAGGGGGCACTGAAGCTTTCTTT. Residues: CASSYYGTGGTEAFF.

This clonotype was observed a handful of times. The CDR3 DNA is TGTGCCAGCAGCGTTACAGGGGTGAACACTGAAGCTTTCTTT. Protein product: CASSVTGVNTEAFF. The chain has TRBV9 and TRBJ1-1; 7 nucleotides line up with TRBD1. With 2 bases clipped from V and 0 bases from J, the junction kept 1 base outside the gene matches. CDR3 length equals 14 residues. Germline CDR1 and CDR2: SGDLS and YYNGEE.

The V call is TRBV20-1, the J call TRBJ2-6; 7 nucleotides line up with TRBD2. Germline loops: CDR1 DFQATT, CDR2 SNEGSKA (reference sequence). Trimming at V came to 3 bases and at J to 0 bases, leaving 2 bases not matched to a gene. The CDR3 has 15 residues. The CDR3 region is CSARVAGSGANVLTF. CDR3 bases: TGCAGTGCTAGGGTAGCGGGCTCTGGGGCCAACGTCCTGACTTTC.

The chain is built from TRBV20-1 and TRBJ1-1; 11 bases agree with TRBD1. Germline V gene sequence: CDR1 DFQATT, CDR2 SNEGSKA (reference sequence). After removal of 0 bases from V and 5 bases from J, the junction contained 2 bases not matched to a gene. This CDR3 has 14 amino acids. The CDR3 is CSARDGQGATEAFF. The CDR3, as DNA: TGCAGTGCTAGAGATGGACAGGGGGCTACTGAAGCTTTCTTT.